This TCR beta chain came from a study of graft-versus-host responses after intestinal transplantation. Turning to the study itself: Grafts were multivisceral, liver-intestinal, or isolated intestinal.

Intraepithelial and lamina propria lymphocytes were freed from processed graft tissue. Trimming stripped 1 base from V and 0 bases from J, with 16 bases between. CDR3 length: 18 residues. Germline loops: CDR1 KGHSH, CDR2 LQKENI. TCRdb keeps only in-frame clones here, not all; method: immunoSEQ multiplex PCR. The repertoire holds 20,000 or so clones, with around 78% as singletons. The receptor's source is a human patient who received an intestinal transplant, so some T cells may come from the graft donor. Sequencing was performed on ileum tissue, taken 12 days after intestinal transplant. The chain links TRBV18 to TRBJ1-5; TRBD1 is a possible D gene (5 bases). CDR3 in amino acids: CASSPLGPNVYSNQPQHF. The CDR3 nucleotides are TGTGCCAGCTCACCACTGGGGCCCAATGTTTATAGCAATCAGCCCCAGCATTTT. Drawing the rest from reference TRBV18 and TRBJ1-5, the complete variable domain is NAGVMQNPRHLVRRRGQEARLRCSPMKGHSHVYWYRQLPEEGLKFMVYLQKENIIDESGMPKERFSAEFPKEGPSILRIQQVVRGDSAAYFCASSPLGPNVYSNQPQHFGDGTRLSIL.